These T cell receptor beta chains were read from a single sample in a study of long-term antiretroviral therapy in people with HIV. Sequencing used immunoSEQ multiplex PCR; TCRdb keeps in-frame clones, though not all of them. Of 20,000 to 30,000 clones listed, over 80% are singletons. The material was unsorted PBMCs, obtained 1.8 years before starting antiretroviral therapy. The source of these receptors is a man between 45 and 60 years old with HIV. The CDR3 runs from the conserved cysteine through the conserved F or W. The order of the fields is CDR3 length, D gene, J gene, V gene, clone size, CDR3 protein, CDR3 DNA. The D gene is left open where the match is weak. The size of a clone is reported for some rows only, either as once, few or many, or as a class for expanded clones.

len: 15; d_gene: -; j_gene: TRBJ2-3; v_gene: TRBV10-3; abundance: -; CDR3aa: CAIRQGREKIDTQYF; CDR3nt: TGTGCCATCAGACAGGGGAGGGAAAAAATTGATACGCAGTATTTT
len: 14; d_gene: -; j_gene: TRBJ2-1; v_gene: TRBV19; abundance: -; CDR3aa: CASSPFGEYNEQFF; CDR3nt: TGTGCCAGTAGCCCCTTTGGGGAGTACAATGAGCAGTTCTTC
len: 11; d_gene: -; j_gene: TRBJ2-3; v_gene: TRBV25-1; abundance: -; CDR3aa: CASRNPDTQYF; CDR3nt: TGTGCCAGCAGAAATCCAGATACGCAGTATTTT
len: 14; d_gene: -; j_gene: TRBJ2-7; v_gene: TRBV9; abundance: -; CDR3aa: CASSLNTVGYEQYF; CDR3nt: TGTGCCAGCAGCCTCAACACGGTTGGCTACGAGCAGTACTTC
len: 12; d_gene: -; j_gene: TRBJ1-1; v_gene: TRBV5-1; abundance: -; CDR3aa: CASSLGVAEAFF; CDR3nt: TGCGCCAGCAGCTTGGGGGTAGCTGAAGCTTTCTTT
len: 15; d_gene: TRBD2; j_gene: TRBJ2-1; v_gene: TRBV2; abundance: -; CDR3aa: CASSVAGGDNNEQFF; CDR3nt: TGTGCCAGCTCCGTGGCGGGGGGCGATAACAATGAGCAGTTCTTC
len: 14; d_gene: TRBD1; j_gene: TRBJ2-7; v_gene: TRBV2; abundance: few; CDR3aa: CASRPGTGVGEQYF; CDR3nt: TGTGCCAGCAGGCCCGGGACAGGGGTCGGCGAGCAGTACTTC
len: 15; d_gene: -; j_gene: TRBJ2-1; v_gene: TRBV7-8; abundance: -; CDR3aa: CASSLDWAGMHEQFF; CDR3nt: TGTGCCAGCAGCTTAGATTGGGCGGGCATGCATGAGCAGTTCTTC
len: 16; d_gene: TRBD2; j_gene: TRBJ2-1; v_gene: TRBV7-6; abundance: once; CDR3aa: CASSSLAGDAYNEQFF; CDR3nt: TGTGCCAGCAGCTCTCTAGCGGGTGATGCCTACAATGAGCAGTTCTTC
len: 15; d_gene: TRBD1; j_gene: TRBJ2-3; v_gene: TRBV11-2; abundance: -; CDR3aa: CASSTVRGRTDTQYF; CDR3nt: TGTGCCAGCAGCACCGTTAGGGGGCGGACAGATACGCAGTATTTT
len: 13; d_gene: -; j_gene: TRBJ2-2; v_gene: TRBV6-5; abundance: once; CDR3aa: CASRYRTSGELFF; CDR3nt: TGTGCCAGCAGGTACAGGACGTCCGGGGAGCTGTTTTTT
len: 14; d_gene: -; j_gene: TRBJ1-1; v_gene: TRBV12-5; abundance: -; CDR3aa: CASGLGHRDTEAFF; CDR3nt: TGTGCTAGTGGTTTGGGTCACAGAGACACTGAAGCTTTCTTT
len: 15; d_gene: TRBD1; j_gene: TRBJ2-7; v_gene: TRBV10-3; abundance: -; CDR3aa: CAISESTGGKTEQYF; CDR3nt: TGTGCCATCAGTGAGAGTACAGGGGGTAAGACCGAGCAGTACTTC
len: 14; d_gene: TRBD2; j_gene: TRBJ2-1; v_gene: TRBV9; abundance: -; CDR3aa: CASSPQTSHNEQFF; CDR3nt: TGTGCCAGCAGCCCTCAGACTAGCCACAATGAGCAGTTCTTC
len: 15; d_gene: -; j_gene: TRBJ2-7; v_gene: TRBV5-1; abundance: -; CDR3aa: CASSKLGGTWDEQYF; CDR3nt: TGCGCCAGCAGCAAACTGGGGGGAACCTGGGACGAGCAGTACTTC
len: 17; d_gene: -; j_gene: TRBJ2-7; v_gene: TRBV5-1; abundance: -; CDR3aa: CASNGRGERAVPYEQYF; CDR3nt: TGCGCCAGCAATGGGCGAGGGGAGCGGGCAGTCCCCTACGAGCAGTACTTC
len: 16; d_gene: TRBD1; j_gene: TRBJ1-3; v_gene: TRBV9; abundance: -; CDR3aa: CASSATGGSTGNTIYF; CDR3nt: TGTGCCAGCAGCGCGACAGGGGGCTCCACTGGAAACACCATATATTTT
len: 16; d_gene: -; j_gene: TRBJ2-5; v_gene: TRBV6-5; abundance: -; CDR3aa: CASSYSGRFESETQYF; CDR3nt: TGTGCCAGCAGTTACTCCGGCAGGTTTGAGTCAGAGACCCAGTACTTC
len: 16; d_gene: TRBD1; j_gene: TRBJ2-7; v_gene: TRBV7-2; abundance: -; CDR3aa: CASSFRGQGIPYEQYF; CDR3nt: TGTGCCAGCAGCTTCCGGGGACAGGGTATCCCCTACGAGCAGTACTTC
len: 16; d_gene: -; j_gene: TRBJ2-3; v_gene: TRBV7-2; abundance: -; CDR3aa: CASSFGPGSSTDTQYF; CDR3nt: TGTGCCAGCAGCTTCGGCCCGGGCTCTAGCACAGATACGCAGTATTTT
len: 13; d_gene: -; j_gene: TRBJ1-5; v_gene: TRBV7-3; abundance: -; CDR3aa: CASSLHPMEPQHF; CDR3nt: TGTGCCAGCAGCTTACACCCGATGGAGCCCCAGCATTTT
len: 16; d_gene: TRBD1; j_gene: TRBJ2-2; v_gene: TRBV2; abundance: -; CDR3aa: CASSALETGFSGELFF; CDR3nt: TGTGCCAGCAGTGCGTTGGAGACAGGGTTTTCCGGGGAGCTGTTTTTT
len: 14; d_gene: -; j_gene: TRBJ2-3; v_gene: TRBV7-2; abundance: -; CDR3aa: CASSANYSPDTQYF; CDR3nt: TGTGCCAGCAGCGCCAATTATAGCCCGGATACGCAGTATTTT
len: 14; d_gene: -; j_gene: TRBJ1-4; v_gene: TRBV19; abundance: -; CDR3aa: CASIGRPAGEKLFF; CDR3nt: TGTGCCAGTATTGGCAGGCCTGCGGGCGAAAAACTGTTTTTT
len: 16; d_gene: -; j_gene: TRBJ1-5; v_gene: TRBV28; abundance: -; CDR3aa: CASSLSWAGALQPQHF; CDR3nt: TGTGCCAGCAGTTTAAGTTGGGCGGGCGCACTCCAGCCCCAGCATTTT
len: 13; d_gene: -; j_gene: TRBJ2-3; v_gene: TRBV7-3; abundance: -; CDR3aa: CASSKLGPDTQYF; CDR3nt: TGTGCCAGCAGCAAACTAGGACCAGATACGCAGTATTTT
len: 14; d_gene: -; j_gene: TRBJ2-7; v_gene: TRBV5-1; abundance: -; CDR3aa: CASSRNGQYYEQYF; CDR3nt: TGCGCCAGCAGCCGGAACGGGCAGTACTACGAGCAGTACTTC
len: 14; d_gene: -; j_gene: TRBJ2-7; v_gene: TRBV19; abundance: -; CDR3aa: CASSNQGDAHEQYF; CDR3nt: TGTGCCAGTAGTAATCAGGGTGATGCCCACGAGCAGTACTTC
len: 17; d_gene: -; j_gene: TRBJ2-3; v_gene: TRBV4-1; abundance: -; CDR3aa: CASSQVGTFDSTDTQYF; CDR3nt: TGCGCCAGCAGCCAAGTTGGGACGTTCGATAGCACAGATACGCAGTATTTT
len: 14; d_gene: -; j_gene: TRBJ1-2; v_gene: TRBV19; abundance: -; CDR3aa: CASSPRGLDYGYTF; CDR3nt: TGTGCCAGTAGCCCTCGGGGGCTCGACTATGGCTACACCTTC
len: 14; d_gene: -; j_gene: TRBJ2-7; v_gene: TRBV7-2; abundance: -; CDR3aa: CASSPRGSPHEQYF; CDR3nt: TGTGCCAGCAGCCCAAGGGGAAGCCCTCACGAGCAGTACTTC
len: 13; d_gene: -; j_gene: TRBJ1-5; v_gene: TRBV4-1; abundance: -; CDR3aa: CASSQGWASTQHF; CDR3nt: TGCGCCAGCAGCCAGGGGTGGGCTTCTACCCAGCATTTT
len: 16; d_gene: TRBD2; j_gene: TRBJ2-7; v_gene: TRBV5-1; abundance: -; CDR3aa: CASSLALAGGSYEQYF; CDR3nt: TGCGCCAGCAGCTTGGCACTAGCGGGGGGCTCTTACGAGCAGTACTTC
len: 11; d_gene: -; j_gene: TRBJ1-1; v_gene: TRBV29-1; abundance: -; CDR3aa: CSVPYGVEAFF; CDR3nt: TGCAGCGTCCCGTATGGAGTAGAAGCTTTCTTT
len: 11; d_gene: -; j_gene: TRBJ1-1; v_gene: TRBV25-1; abundance: -; CDR3aa: CASSPGTEAFF; CDR3nt: TGTGCCAGCAGTCCCGGCACTGAAGCTTTCTTT
len: 15; d_gene: -; j_gene: TRBJ1-4; v_gene: TRBV7-2; abundance: -; CDR3aa: CASSLDRATNEKLFF; CDR3nt: TGTGCCAGCAGCTTAGACCGCGCAACTAATGAAAAACTGTTTTTT
len: 18; d_gene: TRBD2; j_gene: TRBJ2-3; v_gene: TRBV4-3; abundance: -; CDR3aa: CASSRRASGGAFTDTQYF; CDR3nt: TGCGCCAGCAGCCGCCGAGCCAGCGGGGGGGCCTTCACAGATACGCAGTATTTT
len: 13; d_gene: -; j_gene: TRBJ2-2; v_gene: TRBV11-2; abundance: -; CDR3aa: CASSFGHTGELFF; CDR3nt: TGTGCCAGCAGCTTTGGACACACCGGGGAGCTGTTTTTT
len: 13; d_gene: TRBD2; j_gene: TRBJ2-1; v_gene: TRBV2; abundance: -; CDR3aa: CASLGREVREQFF; CDR3nt: TGTGCCAGCCTCGGGCGGGAGGTAAGGGAGCAGTTCTTC
len: 14; d_gene: -; j_gene: TRBJ2-1; v_gene: TRBV6-4; abundance: -; CDR3aa: CASSPGVSYNEQFF; CDR3nt: TGTGCCAGCAGCCCGGGGGTCTCCTACAATGAGCAGTTCTTC
len: 13; d_gene: -; j_gene: TRBJ1-1; v_gene: TRBV11-2; abundance: -; CDR3aa: CASSLAGGREAFF; CDR3nt: TGTGCCAGCAGCTTAGCGGGGGGGCGTGAAGCTTTCTTT
len: 16; d_gene: TRBD1; j_gene: TRBJ1-4; v_gene: TRBV6-1; abundance: -; CDR3aa: CASSVSTGTGHEKLFF; CDR3nt: TGTGCCAGCAGTGTCTCAACCGGGACAGGACATGAAAAACTGTTTTTT
len: 14; d_gene: -; j_gene: TRBJ2-3; v_gene: TRBV23-1; abundance: -; CDR3aa: CASAPRGDTDTQYF; CDR3nt: TGCGCCAGCGCGCCTCGGGGAGACACAGATACGCAGTATTTT
len: 18; d_gene: TRBD1; j_gene: TRBJ2-1; v_gene: TRBV5-6; abundance: -; CDR3aa: CASSLVGGEVRSYNEQFF; CDR3nt: TGTGCCAGCAGCTTGGTAGGGGGCGAGGTAAGGTCCTACAATGAGCAGTTCTTC
len: 15; d_gene: -; j_gene: TRBJ2-2; v_gene: TRBV5-1; abundance: -; CDR3aa: CASSQDWFGTGELFF; CDR3nt: TGCGCCAGCAGTCAGGACTGGTTCGGAACCGGGGAGCTGTTTTTT
len: 15; d_gene: TRBD1; j_gene: TRBJ1-1; v_gene: TRBV18; abundance: -; CDR3aa: CASSPIQGFDTEAFF; CDR3nt: TGTGCCAGCTCACCAATACAGGGGTTTGACACTGAAGCTTTCTTT
len: 18; d_gene: -; j_gene: TRBJ1-4; v_gene: TRBV13; abundance: -; CDR3aa: CASSPTFPGPATNEKLFF; CDR3nt: TGTGCCAGCAGCCCCACCTTCCCAGGGCCAGCAACTAATGAAAAACTGTTTTTT
len: 16; d_gene: -; j_gene: TRBJ2-4; v_gene: TRBV6-6; abundance: once; CDR3aa: CASSSPDVRRVNIQYF; CDR3nt: TGTGCCAGCAGTTCCCCGGACGTTCGGCGCGTAAACATTCAGTACTTC
len: 16; d_gene: -; j_gene: TRBJ1-1; v_gene: TRBV5-1; abundance: -; CDR3aa: CASSAQGTGLNTEAFF; CDR3nt: TGCGCCAGCAGCGCCCAAGGTACGGGGCTGAACACTGAAGCTTTCTTT
len: 14; d_gene: TRBD1; j_gene: TRBJ1-3; v_gene: TRBV9; abundance: -; CDR3aa: CASSPDRAGNTIYF; CDR3nt: TGTGCCAGCAGCCCGGACAGGGCTGGAAACACCATATATTTT